The 17 T cell receptor beta chains below come from one sample, sequenced in a study of blood T cell repertoires in COVID-19. Measured with immunoSEQ multiplex PCR; TCRdb has only the in-frame clones, and not every one. The data hold fewer than 250,000 clones, with about 85% observed a single time. What was sequenced was PBMCs or T cells enriched from blood (not recorded which). The receptors were sampled from a man aged 30 to 45 who had recovered from COVID-19.

The chain carries TRBV4-3 and TRBJ1-1; 7 positions match TRBD1. V shed 3 bases, J shed 5 bases, and the junction held 6 bases outside the gene matches. The CDR3 spans 14 residues. The germline gives CDR1 LGHNA, CDR2 YSLEER. CDR3 sequence reads: CASSHDRVGTEAFF. DNA of the CDR3: TGCGCCAGCAGCCACGACAGGGTCGGGACTGAAGCTTTCTTT.

The chain employs TRBV5-1 and TRBJ2-5; 11 nucleotides line up with TRBD2. V dropped 5 bases and J dropped 1; count of bases not matched to a gene: 13. This CDR3 region has 18 residues. Germline V CDR1 and CDR2: SGHRS, YFSETQ. The CDR3 protein is CASSLSGGALRVQETQYF. For the CDR3, the DNA is TGCGCCAGCAGTCTTAGCGGGGGGGCCTTAAGGGTCCAAGAGACCCAGTACTTC.

The rearrangement links TRBV6-5 to TRBJ1-1; D not certain. The CDR3 length is 11 residues. V lost 7 bases to trimming and J lost 5 bases, with 8 bases between them. CDR1 and CDR2 (germline): MNHEY, SVGAGI. CDR3: CASKVGTEAFF. CDR3 sequence (DNA): TGTGCCAGCAAGGTCGGGACTGAAGCTTTCTTT.

The V and J genes are TRBV7-2 and TRBJ2-7; 7 nucleotides agree with TRBD2. Germline loops: CDR1 SGHTA, CDR2 FQGNSA. V lost 5 bases, J lost 1 base, and 8 bases stayed unmatched. The CDR3 extends over 15 amino acids. The CDR3 protein is CASSLGGSGSYEQYF. The CDR3 nucleotides read TGTGCCAGCAGCCTCGGGGGGTCCGGGTCCTACGAGCAGTACTTC.

This rearrangement joins TRBV3-1 (or the pseudogene TRBV3-2) to TRBJ2-5; D possibly corresponds to TRBD1 (5 bases). The CDR3 runs 13 residues. The germline gives CDR1 LGHDT, CDR2 YNNKEL (reference sequence). Trimming cost V 3 bases and J 2 bases, with 7 bases left between them. The CDR3 reads CASSHRVQETQYF. DNA for the CDR3: TGTGCCAGCAGCCACAGGGTTCAAGAGACCCAGTACTTC.

V and J are TRBV3-1 (or the pseudogene TRBV3-2) and TRBJ1-6; tentatively, D is TRBD1 (5 bases). The CDR3 extends over 17 amino acids. Germline-derived CDR1 and CDR2 are LGHDT and YNNKEL (reference sequence). Trimming stripped 0 bases from V and 2 bases from J, with 11 bases between. The CDR3 spells CASSQDQTDTYNSPLHF. CDR3 bases: TGTGCCAGCAGCCAAGATCAGACAGACACCTATAATTCACCCCTCCACTTT.

The V gene is TRBV6-1, the J gene TRBJ1-1, with 8 bases lining up with TRBD1. The CDR3 covers 16 residues. Trimming removed 0 bases from V and 1 base from J; junction bases left unmatched: 4. Germline-derived CDR1 and CDR2 are MNHNS and SASEGT. This CDR3 is CASSEATGGRNTEAFF. CDR3 in DNA: TGTGCCAGCAGTGAAGCCACAGGGGGTAGGAACACTGAAGCTTTCTTT.

The chain combines TRBV12-5 with TRBJ2-3; D call uncertain. Germline CDR1 LGHNT, CDR2 FRNRAP. The CDR3 has 11 amino acids. Deletions cut 5 bases from V and 3 bases from J, with 3 bases between. CDR3 region: CASGLTDTQYF. CDR3 DNA: TGTGCTAGTGGTCTTACAGATACGCAGTATTTT.

The sample holds one count of this clone. V gene TRBV6-4 combines with J gene TRBJ1-6; tentatively, D is TRBD1 (6 bases). The CDR3 extends over 16 amino acids. Germline-derived CDR1 and CDR2 are MRHNA and SNTAGT. Trimming took off 7 bases at V and 3 bases at J, with 16 bases between the two ends. The CDR3 bases are TGTGCCAGCACCATAACAGGGAGGGTCTATAATTCACCCCTCCACTTT. Translation gives CASTITGRVYNSPLHF.

The table lists this clone with a count of one. The chain recombines TRBV9 with TRBJ2-1; D is perhaps TRBD2 (5 bases). V shed 4 bases and J shed 4 bases, with 9 bases lying between them. CDR1 is SGDLS, CDR2 YYNGEE, per germline. CDR3 length equals 13 residues. The DNA for the CDR3 is TGTGCCAGCAGCCCCGGGAAATACAATGAGCAGTTCTTC. It is translated as CASSPGKYNEQFF.

This clone was counted once. The chain couples TRBV24-1 to TRBJ1-5; a possible D gene is TRBD1 (6 bases). The CDR3 spans 12 residues. V was trimmed by 7 bases and J by 7 bases, leaving 10 bases between them. Germline assignment: CDR1 KGHDR and CDR2 SFDVKD. The CDR3, as DNA: TGTGCCACCAGGGCAGGGGAGCAGCCCCAGCATTTT. Translating it yields CATRAGEQPQHF.

This chain joins TRBV6-1 and TRBJ1-4, with 9 nucleotides matching TRBD1. There are 15 residues in the CDR3. The germline CDR1 and CDR2 sequences are MNHNS and SASEGT. Unmatched junction bases numbered 4, after V lost 1 base and J lost 7 bases. The CDR3 bases are TGTGCCAGCAGTGAAGACGGGACAGGGTTTGAAAAACTGTTTTTT. Its protein product is CASSEDGTGFEKLFF.

The rearrangement links TRBV4-2 to TRBJ1-4; TRBD1 matches at 10 bases. There are 16 residues in the CDR3. Germline loops: CDR1 LGHNA, CDR2 YNFKEQ. The V and J ends lost 0 bases and 12 bases, in that order; junction bases with no gene match: 10. The CDR3 region is CASSQDLWDRGIELFF. The CDR3, as DNA: TGTGCCAGCAGCCAAGATCTTTGGGACAGGGGTATCGAACTGTTTTTT.

This rearrangement joins TRBV7-9 to TRBJ1-1, with a possible D match to TRBD1 (5 bases). CDR3 length: 14 residues. With 5 bases removed from V and 5 bases from J, the gap between germline ends came to 15 bases. Germline CDR1 reads SEHNR; CDR2 reads FQNEAQ (reference sequence). CDR3 loop: CASSRRGRGTEAFF. The DNA of the CDR3 is TGTGCCAGCAGCCGCCGGGGTCGGGGGACTGAAGCTTTCTTT.

The rearrangement links TRBV21-1 to TRBJ2-7; the table's D call, TRBD2, was not checked against the DNA. TRBV21-1 is designated a pseudogene. The CDR3 has 15 residues. The CDR3 spells CASSKERGKEYEQYF. DNA for the CDR3: TGTGCCAGCAGCAAAGAGCGGGGGAAAGAGTACGAGCAGTACTTC.

J is TRBJ2-7 and V is TRBV28; TRBD1 is a possible D gene (6 bases). V lost 2 bases, J lost 2 bases, and 10 bases lay in between. CDR1 and CDR2 (germline): MDHEN, SYDVKM. There are 14 residues in the CDR3. The DNA of the CDR3 is TGTGCCAGCAGTTTAATCGGGACACCCTACGAGCAGTACTTC. Translation gives CASSLIGTPYEQYF.

This rearrangement joins TRBV7-3 to TRBJ2-1; 9 bases agree with TRBD1. Germline lookup yields CDR1 SGHTA and CDR2 FQGTGA. V lost 5 bases, J lost 4 bases, and 3 bases stayed unmatched. This CDR3 spans 14 amino acids. For the CDR3, the DNA is TGTGCCAGCAGCAGCGGGACAGGGTACAATGAGCAGTTCTTC. This sequence encodes CASSSGTGYNEQFF.